These 10 T cell receptor beta chains were all obtained from the same sample, sequenced in a study of T cell changes during pregnancy in multiple sclerosis. Clones were read by immunoSEQ multiplex PCR, and TCRdb kept only the in-frame ones, dropping some. The table has about 36,000 clones, around 91% seen once. The sequencing used CD8+ T cells from peripheral blood mononuclear cells, collected in the third trimester of pregnancy. The receptors come from a female donor with multiple sclerosis, enrolled in a pregnancy study.

This sequence joins TRBV9 and TRBJ2-3; 8 bases fit TRBD2. Germline trimming cut 1 base from V and 0 bases from J; bases unmatched to any gene: 4. CDR3 length: 16 residues. CDR1 SGDLS and CDR2 YYNGEE come from the germline V gene. CDR3 DNA: TGTGCCAGCAGCGTAATAGCGGGGTGGAGCACAGATACGCAGTATTTT. As protein: CASSVIAGWSTDTQYF.

The chain links TRBV5-4 to TRBJ1-3, with 7 positions matching TRBD1. V lost 4 bases and J lost 0; bases outside the gene matches: 4. CDR3 size: 15 residues. Germline CDR1 and CDR2: SGHNT and YYREEE (reference sequence). In DNA, the CDR3 is TGTGCCAGCAGCGTATCAGGGGGCTCTGGAAACACCATATATTTT. Protein product: CASSVSGGSGNTIYF.

V is TRBV5-4 and J is TRBJ2-7; TRBD2 agrees at 7 bases. The CDR3 totals 16 residues. Unmatched junction bases numbered 11, after V lost 4 bases and J lost 1 base. Germline CDR1 and CDR2: SGHNT and YYREEE (reference sequence). The CDR3 sequence: CASSDAAAGVSYEQYF. As DNA, the CDR3 is TGTGCCAGCAGCGATGCGGCGGCGGGAGTGTCCTACGAGCAGTACTTC.

This clone came up once. The V and J genes are TRBV4-1 and TRBJ2-7; 9 bases map to TRBD1. CDR1 and CDR2 (germline): MGHRA, YSYEKL. The CDR3 is 17 residues long. Trimming at V came to 0 bases and at J to 6 bases, leaving 12 bases not matched to a gene. CDR3 sequence (DNA): TGCGCCAGCAGCCAAGATCGGACAGGGGAGGTACCTGGCGAGCAGTACTTC. Translated, it gives CASSQDRTGEVPGEQYF.

The gene calls are TRBV5-1 and TRBJ1-1; D unclear. The V gene lost 5 bases and the J gene lost 6 bases, with 17 bases spanning the gap. The CDR3 spans 14 residues. Per germline, CDR1 SGHRS and CDR2 YFSETQ. CDR3 in DNA: TGCGCCAGCAGTCTGACGGGAGTTGGGTCTGAAGCTTTCTTT. Protein: CASSLTGVGSEAFF.

The chain combines TRBV11-2 with TRBJ2-7; D call uncertain. Trimming pared 1 base from V and 0 bases from J, leaving 4 bases between. CDR1 is SGHAT, CDR2 FQNNGV, per germline. This CDR3 is 13 amino acids long. The CDR3 bases are TGTGCCAGCAGCTTAGCTCTCTCCTACGAGCAGTACTTC. Its translation is CASSLALSYEQYF.

This chain connects TRBV6-1 to TRBJ1-2; 8 bases match TRBD1. Germline V lookup: CDR1 MNHNS, CDR2 SASEGT. The CDR3 contains 17 residues. After removal of 2 bases from V and 4 bases from J, the junction contained 12 bases not matched to a gene. CDR3 in amino acids: CASSESIGTGNPYGYTF. DNA for the CDR3: TGTGCCAGCAGTGAATCAATTGGGACAGGAAATCCCTATGGCTACACCTTC.

The CDR3 DNA follows: TGTGCCATCAGTGAGGGTGGGAGCTCCTACAATGAGCAGTTCTTC. Protein product: CAISEGGSSYNEQFF. V and J are TRBV10-3 and TRBJ2-1; possible D gene TRBD2, 5 bases. Germline CDR1 and CDR2: ENHRY and SYGVKD. The CDR3 covers 15 residues. V was pared by 2 bases and J by 0 bases, with 8 bases between.

This clone was counted a single time. The chain couples TRBV5-1 to TRBJ1-1; 8 bases line up with TRBD1. The V and J ends lost 5 bases and 1 base, in that order; junction bases with no gene match: 1. Germline CDR1 reads SGHRS; CDR2 reads YFSETQ. CDR3 size: 13 residues. The CDR3 DNA follows: TGCGCCAGCAGACAGGGGGGGAACACTGAAGCTTTCTTT. This sequence encodes CASRQGGNTEAFF.

In this sample, this clone turned up once. The CDR3 nucleotides are TGTGCCAGCAGTGAAAGGGGACTAGCTCCCCCCCAAGAGACCCAGTACTTC. It translates to CASSERGLAPPQETQYF. This chain connects TRBV2 to TRBJ2-5; TRBD2 aligns across 9 bases. The CDR3 covers 17 residues. Germline CDR1 and CDR2: SNHLY and FYNNEI. The J segment lost 1 base and the V segment lost 2 bases, leaving 8 bases of the junction unmatched.